The present T cell receptor (beta chain) was sequenced within a study of T cell clonality in common variable immunodeficiency. Equal genomic DNA amounts from CVID and control samples were sequenced. The assay was immunoSEQ multiplex PCR, and TCRdb's table has in-frame clones only and misses some. The sample contains about 52,000 clones, none of them singletons. The CDR3 totals 15 residues. V was clipped by 4 bases and J by 1 base, with 14 bases between them. The germline gives CDR1 SQVTM, CDR2 ANQGSEA. Donors gave 5 to 8 ml heparinized peripheral whole blood. This clone has ten or more counts. From the germline J gene comes the end of the CDR3, since the read stops 3 residues before it.

The chain is built from TRBV29-1 and TRBJ2-1, with D perhaps matching TRBD2 (5 bases). This TCR was recovered from a person aged 18 to 75 in good health. The sequencing input was peripheral blood mononuclear cells. The CDR3 loop is CSVGWRAGSYNEQFF. CDR3 DNA, as far as it was read: TGCAGCGTTGGCTGGCGGGCCGGTTCCTACAATGAG.